The source of this T cell receptor beta chain is a study of monozygotic twins with cystic fibrosis. Study in general: Around 3 micrograms of fragmented DNA underwent roughly 16 PCR cycles for library preparation. Study outcomes and limitations: The repertoire was suggested to be naive-dominated, clonality median about 0.01. Nucleotide-identical clonotype sharing was significantly higher within monozygotic CF twin pairs than between unrelated CF individuals.

As regards this clone: Its antigen remains unidentified.

Trimming stripped 7 bases from V and 2 bases from J, with 11 bases between. Germline assignment: CDR1 GTSNPN and CDR2 SVGIG (reference sequence). CDR3 length: 13 amino acids. The data were produced by immunoSEQ multiplex PCR, yet TCRdb's version contains in-frame clones alone and is incomplete. This table has more than 11,000 clones, 80% to 90% appearing once. The TCR originated in a boy younger than 18 with cystic fibrosis. Source material: blood. The V and J genes are TRBV30 and TRBJ1-4; possibly TRBD1 for D (5 bases). In DNA, the CDR3 is TGTGCCTTGTCAGGGACCACTAATGAAAAACTGTTTTTT. Its translation is CALSGTTNEKLFF.